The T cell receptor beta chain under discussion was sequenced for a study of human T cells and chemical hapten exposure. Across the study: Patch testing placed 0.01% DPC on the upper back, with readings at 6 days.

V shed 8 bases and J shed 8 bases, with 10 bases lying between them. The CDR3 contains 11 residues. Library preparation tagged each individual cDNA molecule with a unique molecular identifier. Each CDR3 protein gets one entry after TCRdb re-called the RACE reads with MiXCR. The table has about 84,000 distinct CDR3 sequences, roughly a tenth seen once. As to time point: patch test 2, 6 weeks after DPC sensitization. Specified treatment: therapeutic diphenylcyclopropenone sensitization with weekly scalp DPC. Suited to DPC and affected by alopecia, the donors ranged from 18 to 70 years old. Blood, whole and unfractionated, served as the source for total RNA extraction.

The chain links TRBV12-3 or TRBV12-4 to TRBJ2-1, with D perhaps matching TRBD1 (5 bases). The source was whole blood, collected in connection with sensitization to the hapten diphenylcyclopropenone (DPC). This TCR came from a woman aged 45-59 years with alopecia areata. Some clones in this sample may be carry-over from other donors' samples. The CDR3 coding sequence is TGTGCCAGCTTACAAGGGGATGAGCAGTTCTTC. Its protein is CASLQGDEQFF.